This T cell receptor beta chain is drawn from a study of regulatory T cells in long-lasting Graves disease. Study-wide context: Graves' disease counted as persistent after over 5 years of antithyroid drugs with positive TSH receptor antibodies. General study points: The work looked only at peripheral blood and did not look at thyroid tissue.

Arm-PCR of CDR3 regions and iRepertoire HTBI primers were used to build TCR beta libraries. TCRdb re-called the multiplex PCR reads with MiXCR, one entry per CDR3 protein. Among fewer than 550,000 distinct CDR3 sequences listed, 20% to 25% were seen once. This clonotype was detected only a few times. Its matching antigen is unknown. Germline V gene data show CDR1 as MGHRA and CDR2 as YSYEKL. The CDR3 covers 15 residues. The V and J ends lost 0 bases and 2 bases respectively, with 10 bases between them. The time point is: persistent/refractory GD, antithyroid drugs over 5 years with positive TRAb. Construction of the TCR library relied on RNA isolated from PBMCs.

The sample here was peripheral blood mononuclear cells (PBMCs), taken when the disease was refractory, from a patient treated with antithyroid drugs. The receptor was derived from a female donor with Graves disease. The chain uses TRBV4-1 and TRBJ2-5; no firm D call. The CDR3 DNA reads as TGCGCCAGCAGCCAAGAGGGCAGGAAACAAGAGACCCAGTACTTC. It specifies CASSQEGRKQETQYF.